This T cell receptor (beta chain) was sequenced for a study of CD8 T cells in Susac syndrome. RNA, at about 0.5 to 1 ug, was reverse transcribed with random hexamers. TCRdb re-called the immunoSEQ multiplex PCR reads with MiXCR, one entry per CDR3 protein. The table includes about 100,000 distinct CDR3 sequences, around 95% detected once. The origin of this receptor is a human donor with Susac syndrome. Sequencing input: CD8+ T cells from PBMCs.

The CDR3 reads CSVAGGRDEQFF. The CDR3 DNA sequence: TGCAGTGTGGCGGGAGGTAGGGATGAGCAGTTCTTC. V is TRBV20-1 and J is TRBJ2-1; 8 bases map to TRBD2. Germline values: CDR1 DFQATT, CDR2 SNEGSKA (reference sequence). The J segment lost 8 bases and the V segment lost 7 bases, leaving 7 bases of the junction unmatched. The CDR3 totals 12 residues.